Below are 28 T cell receptor beta chains sequenced from a single sample in a study of graft-versus-host responses after intestinal transplantation (dated by TCRdb to the early 2020s). The method was the immunoSEQ multiplex PCR assay. Sourced from immuneACCESS, this table was stored by TCRdb with only in-frame sequences that have V and J called. A share of the clones is absent; for the studies checked, an unresolved V gene accounts for under half, and the remainder has no known explanation. The sample yields 90,000 to 95,000 clones; around 90% were counted once. Of the sample, 0.5% is held by the ten largest clones. These receptors' antigens are unknown. The sample's time point label is to be understood as: cells obtained before transplantation from donor or recipient. Sequencing was performed on unstimulated CD8+ T cells sorted from spleen or lymph node cells, taken before intestinal transplant. Source of these receptors: a human donor who received an intestinal transplant.

This sequence joins TRBV5-1 and TRBJ2-1; TRBD2 matches 11 bases. The trim removed 3 bases at V and 2 bases at J, leaving 7 bases unmatched. The CDR3 sequence is 17 residues long. Germline V gives CDR1 SGHRS, CDR2 YFSETQ. CDR3 sequence reads: CASSSTLAGGTYNEQFF. CDR3 in DNA: TGCGCCAGCAGCTCAACTTTAGCGGGAGGGACCTACAATGAGCAGTTCTTC.

The chain employs TRBV27 and TRBJ2-2; D is uncertain. Trimming removed 0 bases from V and 6 bases from J, with 8 bases in between. CDR1 is MNHEY and CDR2 is SMNVEV in the germline V gene (reference sequence). This CDR3 has 14 residues. CDR3 sequence reads: CASSLSLLAGELFF. Here the CDR3 DNA reads TGTGCCAGCAGTTTATCGCTACTCGCCGGGGAGCTGTTTTTT.

This clone was seen just once. This sequence joins TRBV29-1 and TRBJ2-1, with a weak D call TRBD1 (6 bases). Germline CDR1 is SQVTM and CDR2 is ANQGSEA. V was trimmed by 7 bases and J by 7 bases, leaving 20 bases between them. The CDR3 extends over 14 amino acids. DNA of the CDR3: TGCAGCGGCAGCCCGACAGGCTCATTAAATGAGCAGTTCTTC. Protein: CSGSPTGSLNEQFF.

This clone was seen just once. The gene calls are TRBV2 and TRBJ1-4; 8 bases align to TRBD1. The V gene's germline CDR1 is SNHLY and CDR2 FYNNEI. The length of the CDR3 is 15 residues. With 6 bases clipped from V and 4 bases from J, the junction kept 7 bases outside the gene matches. CDR3 DNA sequence: TGTGCCAGCAGGGACAGGGTAGGAATTAATGAAAAACTGTTTTTT. Translating it yields CASRDRVGINEKLFF.

This sequence joins TRBV5-4 and TRBJ2-1; D is unclear. Germline-derived CDR1 and CDR2 are SGHNT and YYREEE (reference sequence). With 4 bases removed from V and 6 bases from J, the gap between germline ends came to 8 bases. CDR3 length equals 12 residues. CDR3 DNA: TGTGCCAGCAGCCCCACCGGCAATGAGCAGTTCTTC. Residues: CASSPTGNEQFF.

The sample holds one count of this clone. The chain recombines TRBV5-4 with TRBJ2-7; TRBD2 matches 7 bases. There are 13 residues in the CDR3. Trimming removed 4 bases from V and 0 bases from J; junction bases left unmatched: 1. Germline CDR1 and CDR2: SGHNT and YYREEE (reference sequence). The CDR3 region is CASSGGSSYEQYF. Here the CDR3 DNA reads TGTGCCAGCAGCGGCGGGAGCTCCTACGAGCAGTACTTC.

Remarks on this clone: The same CDR3 arises from other DNA sequences in this sample as well. In DNA form, the CDR3 reads TGTGCCAGTAGTATCACGAACACCGGGGAGCTGTTTTTT. Protein product: CASSITNTGELFF. V usage is TRBV19 and J usage is TRBJ2-2, with D unresolved. The germline V gene has CDR1 LNHDA and CDR2 SQIVND (reference sequence). The CDR3 extends over 13 amino acids. Trimming shortened V by 3 bases and J by 0 bases, and 2 bases separated the two germline ends. The variable domain in full, with the rest retrieved from reference TRBV19 and TRBJ2-2, is DGGITQSPKYLFRKEGQNVTLSCEQNLNHDAMYWYRQDPGQGLRLIYYSQIVNDFQKGDIAEGYSVSREKKESFPLTVTSAQKNPTAFYLCASSITNTGELFFGEGSRLTVL.

This rearrangement joins TRBV15 to TRBJ1-1, with D unresolved. The ends were cut back, 7 bases at V and 1 base at J, with 10 bases in the middle. Germline assignment: CDR1 LNHNV and CDR2 YYDKDF (reference sequence). The CDR3 consists of 13 residues. The CDR3: CATMEGANTEAFF. Written as DNA, the CDR3 is TGTGCCACCATGGAGGGCGCGAACACTGAAGCTTTCTTT. Based on the CDR3 plus reference TRBV15 and TRBJ1-1, the full variable domain is DAMVIQNPRYQVTQFGKPVTLSCSQTLNHNVMYWYQQKSSQAPKLLFHYYDKDFNNEADTPDNFQSRRPNTSFCFLDIRSPGLGDTAMYLCATMEGANTEAFFGQGTRLTVV.

The CDR3 protein is CASSPAGRNEQFF. CDR3 nucleotides: TGTGCCAGCAGCCCCGCGGGGCGGAATGAGCAGTTCTTC. The rearrangement uses TRBV11-2 and TRBJ2-1; weak D call: TRBD2 (6 bases). V was shortened by 5 bases and J by 7 bases, with 12 bases between the two germline ends. Germline CDR1 SGHAT, CDR2 FQNNGV. The CDR3 has 13 residues. Variable domain in full (rest from reference TRBV11-2 and TRBJ2-1): EAGVAQSPRYKIIEKRQSVAFWCNPISGHATLYWYQQILGQGPKLLIQFQNNGVVDDSQLPKDRFSAERLKGVDSTLKIQPAKLEDSAVYLCASSPAGRNEQFFGPGTRLTVL.

This rearrangement joins TRBV4-1 to TRBJ2-3; possibly TRBD1 for D (6 bases). Germline assignment: CDR1 MGHRA and CDR2 YSYEKL. Between the trimmed V and J ends, which lost 3 bases and 1 base, there was a span of 8 bases. The CDR3 has 14 amino acids. The chain's CDR3 is CASSQYRGTDTQYF. The CDR3 coding sequence is TGCGCCAGCAGCCAGTACAGGGGCACAGATACGCAGTATTTT.

The rearrangement joins TRBV27 to TRBJ2-1, with 11 positions matching TRBD1. CDR1 and CDR2 from the germline V gene are MNHEY and SMNVEV (reference sequence). The CDR3 extends over 15 amino acids. Trimming at V came to 6 bases and at J to 3 bases, leaving 4 bases not matched to a gene. CDR3 DNA: TGTGCCAGCAGCTCCGGGACAGGGGGCTACAATGAGCAGTTCTTC. Translating it yields CASSSGTGGYNEQFF.

V and J are TRBV28 and TRBJ1-5, with D hard to call. The CDR3 loop spans 14 amino acids. Between the trimmed V and J ends, which lost 9 bases and 0 bases, there was a span of 12 bases. CDR1 and CDR2 from the germline V gene are MDHEN and SYDVKM. In DNA form, the CDR3 reads TGTGCCAGTTTAGAGGCATATAGCAATCAGCCCCAGCATTTT. This translates into CASLEAYSNQPQHF.

This chain links TRBV7-9 with TRBJ2-7; 8 bases agree with TRBD2. Germline assignment: CDR1 SEHNR and CDR2 FQNEAQ (reference sequence). V lost 2 bases and J lost 5; bases outside the gene matches: 5. This CDR3 comprises 14 residues. The CDR3 loop is CASSLSSTSDEQYF. CDR3 DNA: TGTGCCAGCAGCTTATCTTCGACTAGCGACGAGCAGTACTTC.

The V and J genes are TRBV15 and TRBJ1-3; the D gene is possibly TRBD1 (5 bases). Germline CDR1 and CDR2: LNHNV and YYDKDF (reference sequence). The length of the CDR3 is 13 residues. The V end was cut by 5 bases, the J end by 4 bases, with 9 bases between. In nucleotides, the CDR3 is TGTGCCACCAGCTGGACACAAGGAAACACCATATATTTT. Protein sequence: CATSWTQGNTIYF. Based on the CDR3 plus reference TRBV15 and TRBJ1-3, the full variable domain is DAMVIQNPRYQVTQFGKPVTLSCSQTLNHNVMYWYQQKSSQAPKLLFHYYDKDFNNEADTPDNFQSRRPNTSFCFLDIRSPGLGDTAMYLCATSWTQGNTIYFGEGSWLTVV.

J is TRBJ1-6 and V is TRBV28; D is possibly TRBD1 (5 bases). Trimming left V 3 bases short and J 0 bases short, with 12 bases between. Germline V CDR1 and CDR2: MDHEN, SYDVKM. CDR3 length: 17 residues. DNA of the CDR3: TGTGCCAGCAGTTTGTTCGGGGGGGGCTCCTATAATTCACCCCTCCACTTT. Residues: CASSLFGGGSYNSPLHF.

This sequence joins TRBV7-3 and TRBJ2-1, with a tentative D call TRBD1 (7 bases). This CDR3 has 14 residues. Per the germline V gene, CDR1 is SGHTA and CDR2 is FQGTGA. V was shortened by 5 bases and J by 5 bases, with 13 bases between the two germline ends. CDR3 amino acids: CASSLGGGDNEQFF. DNA for the CDR3: TGTGCCAGCAGCCTAGGGGGCGGGGACAATGAGCAGTTCTTC.

The rearrangement joins TRBV6-5 to TRBJ1-1; a possible D gene is TRBD1 (5 bases). The CDR3 extends over 14 amino acids. Per the germline V gene, CDR1 is MNHEY and CDR2 is SVGAGI. Deletions cut 7 bases from V and 1 base from J, with 13 bases between. CDR3 nucleotide sequence: TGTGCCAGCACGGGACGGGGGGGGAACACTGAAGCTTTCTTT. Translation gives CASTGRGGNTEAFF.

The J gene is TRBJ2-5, the V gene TRBV18; 7 bases are shared with TRBD2. The V and J ends lost 3 bases and 2 bases, in that order; junction bases with no gene match: 6. CDR1 KGHSH and CDR2 LQKENI come from the germline V gene. This CDR3 comprises 15 residues. The CDR3 loop reads CASSPGDYKQETQYF. CDR3 nucleotides: TGTGCCAGCTCACCCGGGGACTACAAGCAAGAGACCCAGTACTTC.

The chain employs TRBV19 and TRBJ2-3; D may be TRBD2 (6 bases). This CDR3 contains 15 residues. The germline V and J ends were trimmed by 7 bases and 2 bases, with 16 bases remaining between them. Germline CDR1 reads LNHDA; CDR2 reads SQIVND (reference sequence). CDR3 sequence (DNA): TGTGCCAGTATCGGGTCTGGCGGGATCACAGATACGCAGTATTTT. This encodes CASIGSGGITDTQYF.

The CDR3 spells CASSDPRGNGGYTF. CDR3 nucleotides: TGTGCCAGCAGTGATCCGCGGGGTAATGGTGGCTACACCTTC. The J gene is TRBJ1-2, the V gene TRBV2; no clear D. V lost 3 bases and J 7 bases, leaving 15 bases between the germline ends. The germline CDR1 and CDR2 sequences are SNHLY and FYNNEI. The CDR3 runs 14 residues.

The chain joins TRBV18 to TRBJ1-1; D gene uncertain. The CDR3 has 13 residues. V was pared by 0 bases and J by 2 bases, with 4 bases between. From germline, CDR1 is KGHSH and CDR2 LQKENI. CDR3 region: CASSPPINTEAFF. As DNA, the CDR3 is TGTGCCAGCTCACCACCAATAAACACTGAAGCTTTCTTT.

This chain links TRBV28 with TRBJ2-5; D remains unclear. V lost 3 bases and J 1 base, leaving 18 bases between the germline ends. Germline values: CDR1 MDHEN, CDR2 SYDVKM. This CDR3 spans 17 amino acids. The CDR3 coding sequence is TGTGCCAGCAGTTTTCATCCGCTAGTTCTCTCCCAAGAGACCCAGTACTTC. Translating it yields CASSFHPLVLSQETQYF.

V usage is TRBV5-6 and J usage is TRBJ2-4; 7 bases fit TRBD1. There are 16 residues in the CDR3. V lost 2 bases and J lost 0; bases outside the gene matches: 5. CDR1 is SGHDT and CDR2 is YYEEEE in the germline V gene. CDR3 sequence (DNA): TGTGCCAGCAGCTTACAGGGGAATTTAGCCAAAAACATTCAGTACTTC. It is translated as CASSLQGNLAKNIQYF.

In nucleotides, the CDR3 is TGTGCCAGCAGTGAAGCGTTTTTACTAGCGGAATTGTCGGTAGCCAAAAACATTCAGTACTTC. Its translation: CASSEAFLLAELSVAKNIQYF. This chain joins TRBV6-1 and TRBJ2-4; 8 positions agree with TRBD2. Germline loops: CDR1 MNHNS, CDR2 SASEGT. With 0 bases clipped from V and 0 bases from J, the junction kept 16 bases outside the gene matches. This CDR3 contains 21 residues.

This sequence joins TRBV7-2 and TRBJ2-2; 11 bases line up with TRBD2. This CDR3 spans 18 amino acids. CDR1 SGHTA and CDR2 FQGNSA come from the germline V gene. V lost 5 bases and J lost 0; bases outside the gene matches: 8. The CDR3 coding sequence is TGTGCCAGCAGCCGGGAGGTAGCGGGGGGGACGAACACCGGGGAGCTGTTTTTT. This gives the protein CASSREVAGGTNTGELFF.

CDR3 in amino acids: CASSSRDSYTYEQYF. CDR3 DNA: TGCGCCAGCAGCTCCCGGGACAGCTACACCTACGAGCAGTACTTC. The chain has TRBV4-1 and TRBJ2-7, with 7 bases that match TRBD1. Germline trimming cut 5 bases from V and 2 bases from J; bases unmatched to any gene: 9. The CDR3 has 15 amino acids. The germline V gene has CDR1 MGHRA and CDR2 YSYEKL.

The chain employs TRBV29-1 and TRBJ1-6; 10 positions match TRBD1. Germline-derived CDR1 and CDR2 are SQVTM and ANQGSEA. With 7 bases clipped from V and 10 bases from J, the junction kept 10 bases outside the gene matches. The CDR3 covers 14 residues. CDR3: CSAQTGGAGSPLHF. CDR3 DNA: TGCAGCGCCCAGACAGGGGGCGCCGGGTCACCCCTCCACTTT.

The genes are TRBV25-1 and TRBJ2-1; 8 bases are a match to TRBD1. The CDR3 has 16 amino acids. Germline assignment: CDR1 MGHDK and CDR2 SYGVNS. V was pared by 4 bases and J by 4 bases, with 9 bases of the junction left unmatched. The CDR3 nucleotides are TGTGCCAGCAGTGCCCCAGGGGGCTGGGGGTACAATGAGCAGTTCTTC. This gives the protein CASSAPGGWGYNEQFF.